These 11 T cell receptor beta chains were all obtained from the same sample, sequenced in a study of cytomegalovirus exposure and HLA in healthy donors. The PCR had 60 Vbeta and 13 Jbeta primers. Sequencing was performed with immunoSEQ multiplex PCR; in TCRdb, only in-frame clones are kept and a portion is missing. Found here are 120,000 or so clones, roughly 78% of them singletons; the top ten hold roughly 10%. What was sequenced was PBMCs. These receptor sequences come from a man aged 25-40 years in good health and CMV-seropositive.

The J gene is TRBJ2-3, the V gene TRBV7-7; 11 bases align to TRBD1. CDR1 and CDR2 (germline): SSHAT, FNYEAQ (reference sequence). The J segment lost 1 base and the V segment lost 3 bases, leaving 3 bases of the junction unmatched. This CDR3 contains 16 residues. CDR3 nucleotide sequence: TGTGCCAGCAGCTTGGGGACAGGGGGAGGCACAGATACGCAGTATTTT. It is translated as CASSLGTGGGTDTQYF. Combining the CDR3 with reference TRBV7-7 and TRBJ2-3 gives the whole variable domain GAGVSQSPRYKVTKRGQDVTLRCDPISSHATLYWYQQALGQGPEFLTYFNYEAQPDKSGLPSDRFSAERPEGSISTLTIQRTEQRDSAMYRCASSLGTGGGTDTQYFGPGTRLTVL.

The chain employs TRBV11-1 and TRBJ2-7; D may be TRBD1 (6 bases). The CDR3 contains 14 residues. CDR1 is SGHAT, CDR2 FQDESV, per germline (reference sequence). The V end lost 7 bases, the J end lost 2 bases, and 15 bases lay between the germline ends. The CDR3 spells CASKRPGQTYEQYF. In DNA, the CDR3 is TGTGCCAGCAAGCGACCCGGACAGACCTACGAGCAGTACTTC.

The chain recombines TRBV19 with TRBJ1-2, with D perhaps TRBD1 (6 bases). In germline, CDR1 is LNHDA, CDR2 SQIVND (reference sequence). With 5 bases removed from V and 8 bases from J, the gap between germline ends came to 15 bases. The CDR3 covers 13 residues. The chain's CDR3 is CASSHVGTSGYTF. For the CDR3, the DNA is TGTGCCAGTAGTCACGTCGGGACAAGCGGCTACACCTTC.

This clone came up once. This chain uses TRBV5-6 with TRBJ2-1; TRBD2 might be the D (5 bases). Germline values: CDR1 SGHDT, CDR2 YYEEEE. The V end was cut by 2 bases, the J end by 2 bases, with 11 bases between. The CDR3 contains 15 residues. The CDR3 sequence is CASSLRLAPYNEQFF. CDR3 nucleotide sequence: TGTGCCAGCAGCTTAAGGCTAGCCCCCTACAATGAGCAGTTCTTC. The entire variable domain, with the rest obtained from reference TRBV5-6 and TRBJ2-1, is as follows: DAGVTQSPTHLIKTRGQQVTLRCSPKSGHDTVSWYQQALGQGPQFIFQYYEEEERQRGNFPDRFSGHQFPNYSSELNVNALLLGDSALYLCASSLRLAPYNEQFFGPGTRLTVL.

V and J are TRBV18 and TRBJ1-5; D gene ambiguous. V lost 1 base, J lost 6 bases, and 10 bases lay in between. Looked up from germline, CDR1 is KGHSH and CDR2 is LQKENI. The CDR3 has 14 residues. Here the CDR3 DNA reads TGTGCCAGCTCACCACAGCAGGAAGGTCAGCCCCAGCATTTT. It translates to CASSPQQEGQPQHF.

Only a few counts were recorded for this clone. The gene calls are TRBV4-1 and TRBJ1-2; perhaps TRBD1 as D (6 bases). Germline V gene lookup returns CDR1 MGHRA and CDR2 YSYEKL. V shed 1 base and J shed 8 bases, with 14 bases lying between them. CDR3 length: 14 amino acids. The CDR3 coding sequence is TGCGCCAGCAGCCAAGCGGGGACACCCCACGGCTACACCTTC. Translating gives CASSQAGTPHGYTF.

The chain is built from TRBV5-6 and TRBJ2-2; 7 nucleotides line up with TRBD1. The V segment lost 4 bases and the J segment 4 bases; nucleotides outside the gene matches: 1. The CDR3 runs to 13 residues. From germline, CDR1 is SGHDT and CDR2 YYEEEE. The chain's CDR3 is CASSPGGTGELFF. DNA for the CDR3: TGTGCCAGCAGCCCAGGGGGCACCGGGGAGCTGTTTTTT.

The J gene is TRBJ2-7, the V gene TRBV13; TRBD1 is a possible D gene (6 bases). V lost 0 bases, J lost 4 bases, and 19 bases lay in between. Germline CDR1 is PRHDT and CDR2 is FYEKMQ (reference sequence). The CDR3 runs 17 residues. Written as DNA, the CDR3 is TGTGCCAGCAGCTTAGGGTCAAGTAACAGGGAACGGTACGAGCAGTACTTC. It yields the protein CASSLGSSNRERYEQYF.

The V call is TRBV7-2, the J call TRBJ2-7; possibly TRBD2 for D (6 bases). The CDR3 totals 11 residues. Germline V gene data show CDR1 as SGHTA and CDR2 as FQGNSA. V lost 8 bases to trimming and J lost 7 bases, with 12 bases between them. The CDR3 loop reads CASGRAGEQYF. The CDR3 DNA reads TGTGCCAGCGGGCGGGCGGGGGAGCAGTACTTC.

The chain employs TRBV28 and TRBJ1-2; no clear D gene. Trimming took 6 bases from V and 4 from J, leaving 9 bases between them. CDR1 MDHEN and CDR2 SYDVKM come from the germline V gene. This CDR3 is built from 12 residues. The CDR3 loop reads CASSQRVYGYTF. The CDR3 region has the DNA TGTGCCAGCAGCCAACGGGTCTATGGCTACACCTTC.

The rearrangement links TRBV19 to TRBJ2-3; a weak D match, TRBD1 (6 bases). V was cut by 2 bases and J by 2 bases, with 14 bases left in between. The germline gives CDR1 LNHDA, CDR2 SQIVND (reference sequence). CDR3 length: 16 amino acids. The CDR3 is CASSIWEQGLTDTQYF. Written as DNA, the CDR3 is TGTGCCAGTAGTATATGGGAACAGGGCCTCACAGATACGCAGTATTTT.